One T cell receptor beta chain is described in this entry. Its antigen is still unknown. The CDR3 is 15 amino acids. V gave up 7 bases and J gave up 4 bases; unmatched junction bases: 6. Germline loops: CDR1 SGHRS, CDR2 YFSETQ. This entry belongs to a study of cytomegalovirus exposure and HLA in healthy donors. About the study: For the roughly 400 genotyped donors, more than 65% fell within the Caucasian-associated ancestry cluster. Study outcomes and limitations: Looking again later, the authors saw that most CMV-associated TCR beta chains seemed HLA-restricted. It was confirmed in vitro that a few of the CMV-associated chains were specific for CMV antigens. TRBV6-2, TRBV6-3 and some other V segments were unresolvable in 87-base-pair reads.

The PCR used 60 Vbeta and 13 Jbeta primers. Data came from immunoSEQ multiplex PCR; TCRdb stores just in-frame clones and leaves some out. This sample has some 200,000 clones, with around 77% found just once. The sequencing input was PBMCs. The sequence was collected from a woman aged 25 to 39 in good health and CMV-seronegative. The chain recombines TRBV5-1 with TRBJ1-4; the match to TRBD1 covers 11 bases. The CDR3 region has the DNA TGCGCCAGCGCCGGGACAGGGGGTTTTAATGAAAAACTGTTTTTT. Translating it yields CASAGTGGFNEKLFF. Full variable domain (rest looked up from reference TRBV5-1 and TRBJ1-4): KAGVTQTPRYLIKTRGQQVTLSCSPISGHRSVSWYQQTPGQGLQFLFEYFSETQRNKGNFPGRFSGRQFSNSRSEMNVSTLELGDSALYLCASAGTGGFNEKLFFGSGTQLSVL.